The clone carrying this T cell receptor (beta chain) was picked up one time. As yet, its antigen is unknown. This entry belongs to a study of shared clonotypes between healthy human individuals. Using immunoSEQ multiplex PCR, the repertoire was profiled, and TCRdb retains in-frame clones only, with some absent. The profile shows approximately 1,000,000 clones, 77% of them singletons. The study's findings and limits: Rarefaction demonstrated incomplete sorted-subset sequencing despite large depth.

The receptor's source is a man between 18 and 35 years old in good health. Some clones in this sample may be carry-over from other donors' samples. Sequencing used memory CD4+ T cells from PBMCs. Stated subset: CD45RA-negative fraction.

This chain's CDR3 is CASSLMQGGTGELFF. The CDR3 coding sequence is TGTGCCAGCAGCTTAATGCAGGGCGGCACCGGGGAGCTGTTTTTT. The J gene is TRBJ2-2, the V gene TRBV7-2, with a tentative D call TRBD1 (5 bases). In germline, CDR1 is SGHTA, CDR2 FQGNSA. The CDR3 totals 15 residues. V was trimmed by 2 bases and J by 4 bases, leaving 11 bases between them.